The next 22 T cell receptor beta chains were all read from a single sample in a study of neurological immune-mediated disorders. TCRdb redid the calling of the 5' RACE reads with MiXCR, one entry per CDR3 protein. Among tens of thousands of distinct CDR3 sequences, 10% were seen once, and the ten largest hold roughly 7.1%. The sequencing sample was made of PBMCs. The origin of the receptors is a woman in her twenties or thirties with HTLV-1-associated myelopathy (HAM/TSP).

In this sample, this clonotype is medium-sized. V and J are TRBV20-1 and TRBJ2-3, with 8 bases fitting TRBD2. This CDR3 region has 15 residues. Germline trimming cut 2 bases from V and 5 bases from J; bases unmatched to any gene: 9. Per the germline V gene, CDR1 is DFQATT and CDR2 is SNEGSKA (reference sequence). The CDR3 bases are TGCAGTGCTAGAATTGACGGGGGGGCCGGAGATACGCAGTATTTT. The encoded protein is CSARIDGGAGDTQYF.

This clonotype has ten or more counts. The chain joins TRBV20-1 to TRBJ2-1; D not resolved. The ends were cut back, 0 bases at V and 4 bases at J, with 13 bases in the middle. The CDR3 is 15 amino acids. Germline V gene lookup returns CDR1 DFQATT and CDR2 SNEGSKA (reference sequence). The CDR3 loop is CSARDYRLSYNEQFF. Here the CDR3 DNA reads TGCAGTGCTAGAGATTACCGACTGAGTTACAATGAGCAGTTCTTC.

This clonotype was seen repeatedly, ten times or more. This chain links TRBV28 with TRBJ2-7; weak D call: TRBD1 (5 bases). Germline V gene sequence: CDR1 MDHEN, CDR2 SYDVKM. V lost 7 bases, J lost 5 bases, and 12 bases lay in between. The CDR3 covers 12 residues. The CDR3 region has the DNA TGTGCCAGCACCAGGGTAGGCGACGAGCAGTACTTC. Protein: CASTRVGDEQYF. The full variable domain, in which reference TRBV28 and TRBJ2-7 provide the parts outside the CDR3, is DVKVTQSSRYLVKRTGEKVFLECVQDMDHENMFWYRQDPGLGLRLIYFSYDVKMKEKGDIPEGYSVSREKKERFSLILESASTNQTSMYLCASTRVGDEQYFGPGTRLTVT.

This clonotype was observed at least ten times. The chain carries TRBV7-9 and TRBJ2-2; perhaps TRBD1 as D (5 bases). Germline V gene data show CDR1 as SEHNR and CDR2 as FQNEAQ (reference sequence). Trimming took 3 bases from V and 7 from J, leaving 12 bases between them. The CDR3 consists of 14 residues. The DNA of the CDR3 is TGTGCCAGCAGCTTCGAAGGGGCCGGCGGGGAGCTGTTTTTT. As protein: CASSFEGAGGELFF.

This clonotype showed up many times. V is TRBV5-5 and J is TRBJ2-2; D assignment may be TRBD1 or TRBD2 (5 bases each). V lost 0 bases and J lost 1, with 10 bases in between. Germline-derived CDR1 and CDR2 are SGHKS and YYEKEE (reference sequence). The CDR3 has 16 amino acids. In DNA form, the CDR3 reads TGTGCCAGCAGCTTGGCTGGGACCCTGAACACCGGGGAGCTGTTTTTT. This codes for CASSLAGTLNTGELFF.

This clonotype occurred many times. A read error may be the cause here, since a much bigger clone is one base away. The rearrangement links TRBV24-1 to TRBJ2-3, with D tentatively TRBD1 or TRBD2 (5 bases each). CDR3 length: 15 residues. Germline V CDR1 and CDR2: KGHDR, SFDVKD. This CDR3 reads CTTSVRGLGTDTQYF. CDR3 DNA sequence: TGTACCACCAGTGTCCGGGGCCTCGGAACAGATACGCAGTATTTT.

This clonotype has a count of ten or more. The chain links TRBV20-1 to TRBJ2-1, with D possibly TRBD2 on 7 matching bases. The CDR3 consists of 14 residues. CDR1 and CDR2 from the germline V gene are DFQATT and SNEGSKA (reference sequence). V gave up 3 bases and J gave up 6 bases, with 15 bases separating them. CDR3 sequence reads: CSARGGGYSNEQFF. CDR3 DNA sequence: TGCAGTGCTAGGGGGGGGGGCTACAGCAATGAGCAGTTCTTC.

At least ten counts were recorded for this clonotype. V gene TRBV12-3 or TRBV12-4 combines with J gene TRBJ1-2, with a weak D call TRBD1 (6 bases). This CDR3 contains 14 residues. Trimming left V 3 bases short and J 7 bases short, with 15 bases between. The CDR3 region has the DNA TGTGCCAGCAGTTTCAGGGGTGGAATCGGTGGCTACACCTTC. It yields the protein CASSFRGGIGGYTF.

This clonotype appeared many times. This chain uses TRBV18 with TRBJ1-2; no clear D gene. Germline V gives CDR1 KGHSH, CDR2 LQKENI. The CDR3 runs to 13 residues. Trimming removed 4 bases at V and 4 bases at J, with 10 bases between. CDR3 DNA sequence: TGTGCCAGCTCACAATCGGAATCCTATGGCTACACCTTC. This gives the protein CASSQSESYGYTF.

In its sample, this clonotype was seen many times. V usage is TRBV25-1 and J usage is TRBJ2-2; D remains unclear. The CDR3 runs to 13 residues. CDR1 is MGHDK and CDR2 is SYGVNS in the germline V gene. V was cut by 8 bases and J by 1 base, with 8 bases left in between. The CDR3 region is CASEKGNTGELFF. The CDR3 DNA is TGTGCCAGCGAGAAGGGGAACACCGGGGAGCTGTTTTTT.

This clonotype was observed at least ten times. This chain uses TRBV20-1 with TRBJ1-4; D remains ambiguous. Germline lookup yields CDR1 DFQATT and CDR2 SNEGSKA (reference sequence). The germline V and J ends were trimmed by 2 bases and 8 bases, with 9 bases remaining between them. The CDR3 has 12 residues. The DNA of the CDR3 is TGCAGTGCTAGAAGTCAGGAGGAAAAACTGTTTTTT. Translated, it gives CSARSQEEKLFF.

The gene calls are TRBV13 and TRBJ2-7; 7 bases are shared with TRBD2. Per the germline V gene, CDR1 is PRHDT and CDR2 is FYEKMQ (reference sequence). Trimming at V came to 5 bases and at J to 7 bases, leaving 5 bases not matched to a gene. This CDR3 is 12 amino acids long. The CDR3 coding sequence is TGTGCCAGCAGCCGGGACTACCCTGAGCAGTACTTC. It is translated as CASSRDYPEQYF.

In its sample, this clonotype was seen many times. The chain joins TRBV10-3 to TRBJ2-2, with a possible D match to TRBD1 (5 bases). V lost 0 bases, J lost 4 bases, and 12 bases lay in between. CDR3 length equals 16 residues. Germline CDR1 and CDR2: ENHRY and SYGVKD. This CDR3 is CAISESAGYATGELFF. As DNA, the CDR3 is TGTGCCATCAGTGAGTCGGCAGGGTATGCCACCGGGGAGCTGTTTTTT.

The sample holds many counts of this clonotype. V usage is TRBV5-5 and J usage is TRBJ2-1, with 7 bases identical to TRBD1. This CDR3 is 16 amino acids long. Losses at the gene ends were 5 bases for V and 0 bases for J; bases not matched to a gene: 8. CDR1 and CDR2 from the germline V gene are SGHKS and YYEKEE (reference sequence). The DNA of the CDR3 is TGTGCCAGCAGGTCAGAGGGGGCGAGCTCCTACAATGAGCAGTTCTTC. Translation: CASRSEGASSYNEQFF.

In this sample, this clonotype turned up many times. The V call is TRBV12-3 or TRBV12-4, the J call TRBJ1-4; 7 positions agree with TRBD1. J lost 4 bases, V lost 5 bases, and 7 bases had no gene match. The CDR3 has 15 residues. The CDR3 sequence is CASSLLGTDNEKLFF. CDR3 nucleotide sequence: TGTGCCAGCAGTCTCCTTGGGACAGATAATGAAAAACTGTTTTTT.

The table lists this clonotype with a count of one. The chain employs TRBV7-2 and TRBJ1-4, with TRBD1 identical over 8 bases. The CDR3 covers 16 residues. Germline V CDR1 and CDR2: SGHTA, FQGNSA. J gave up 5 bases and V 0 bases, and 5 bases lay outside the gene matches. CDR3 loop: CASSLAAGGSNEKLFF. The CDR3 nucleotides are TGTGCCAGCAGCTTAGCGGCAGGGGGCTCAAATGAAAAACTGTTTTTT. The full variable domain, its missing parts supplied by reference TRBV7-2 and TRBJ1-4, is GAGVSQSPSNKVTEKGKDVELRCDPISGHTALYWYRQSLGQGLEFLIYFQGNSAPDKSGLPSDRFSAERTGGSVSTLTIQRTQQEDSAVYLCASSLAAGGSNEKLFFGSGTQLSVL.

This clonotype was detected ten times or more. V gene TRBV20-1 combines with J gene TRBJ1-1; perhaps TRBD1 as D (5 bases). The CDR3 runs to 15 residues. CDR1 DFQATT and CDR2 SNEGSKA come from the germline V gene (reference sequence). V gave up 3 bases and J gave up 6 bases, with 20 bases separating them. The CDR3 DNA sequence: TGCAGTGCTAGGGCGACGACGGGGGGGTTTCCTGAAGCTTTCTTT. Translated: CSARATTGGFPEAFF.

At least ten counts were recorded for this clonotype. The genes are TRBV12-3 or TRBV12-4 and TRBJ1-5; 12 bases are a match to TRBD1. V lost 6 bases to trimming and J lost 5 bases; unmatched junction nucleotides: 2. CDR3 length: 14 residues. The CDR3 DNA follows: TGTGCCAGCAGCGGGACAGGGGGCTATCAGCCCCAGCATTTT. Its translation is CASSGTGGYQPQHF.

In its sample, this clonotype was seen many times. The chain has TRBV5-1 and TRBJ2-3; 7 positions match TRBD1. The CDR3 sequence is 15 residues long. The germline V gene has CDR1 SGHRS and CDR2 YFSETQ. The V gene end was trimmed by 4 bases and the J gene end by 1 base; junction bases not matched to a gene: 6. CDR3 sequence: CASSGQESRTDTQYF. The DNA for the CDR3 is TGCGCCAGCAGCGGACAGGAAAGCCGCACAGATACGCAGTATTTT.

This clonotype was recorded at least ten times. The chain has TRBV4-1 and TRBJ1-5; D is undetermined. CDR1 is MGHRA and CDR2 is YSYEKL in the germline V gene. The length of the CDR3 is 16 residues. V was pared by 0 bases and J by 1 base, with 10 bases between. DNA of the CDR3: TGCGCCAGCAGCCAAGATGGCGGAAGGAGCAATCAGCCCCAGCATTTT. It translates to CASSQDGGRSNQPQHF.

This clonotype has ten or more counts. CDR3 DNA: TGCAGTGCTTTAGGACTAGCGGGGGGGCCGACGGATACGCAGTATTTT. It codes for CSALGLAGGPTDTQYF. The chain combines TRBV20-1 with TRBJ2-3; 15 nucleotides align to TRBD2. The CDR3 is 16 residues long. Germline-derived CDR1 and CDR2 are DFQATT and SNEGSKA (reference sequence). The V segment lost 5 bases and the J segment 6 bases; nucleotides outside the gene matches: 9.

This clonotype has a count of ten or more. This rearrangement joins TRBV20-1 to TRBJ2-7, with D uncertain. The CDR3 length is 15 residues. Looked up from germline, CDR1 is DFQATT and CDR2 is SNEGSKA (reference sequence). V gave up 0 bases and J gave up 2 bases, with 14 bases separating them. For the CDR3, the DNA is TGCAGTGCTAGAGATCGATCTCGGAACACCTACGAGCAGTACTTC. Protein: CSARDRSRNTYEQYF.